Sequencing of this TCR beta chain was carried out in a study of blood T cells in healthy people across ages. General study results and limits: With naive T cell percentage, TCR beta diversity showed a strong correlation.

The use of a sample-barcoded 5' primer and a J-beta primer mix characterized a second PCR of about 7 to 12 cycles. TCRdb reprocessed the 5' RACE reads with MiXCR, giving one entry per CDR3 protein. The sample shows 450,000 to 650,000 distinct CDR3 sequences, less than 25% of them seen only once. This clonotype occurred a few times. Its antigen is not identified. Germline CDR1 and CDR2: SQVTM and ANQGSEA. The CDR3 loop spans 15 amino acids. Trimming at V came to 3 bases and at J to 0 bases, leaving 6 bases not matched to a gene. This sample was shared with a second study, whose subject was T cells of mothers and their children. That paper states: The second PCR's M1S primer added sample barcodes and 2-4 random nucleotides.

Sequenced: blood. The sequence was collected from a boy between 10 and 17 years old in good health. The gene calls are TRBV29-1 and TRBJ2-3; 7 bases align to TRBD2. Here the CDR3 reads CSVDWRGMSTDTQYF. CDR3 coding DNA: TGCAGCGTTGATTGGCGGGGGATGAGCACAGATACGCAGTATTTT.